This T cell receptor (beta chain) came from a study of T cell responses to AZD1222 COVID-19 vaccine. The V gene's germline CDR1 is SEHNR and CDR2 FQNEAQ (reference sequence). CDR3 length: 17 residues. The V segment lost 8 bases and the J segment 0 bases; nucleotides outside the gene matches: 14. TCRdb keeps only in-frame clones here, not all; method: immunoSEQ multiplex PCR. The data show fewer than 95,000 clones, 80% to 90% seen once. This sequence was found in an adult in good health. The genes are TRBV7-9 and TRBJ2-7, with TRBD2 identical over 9 bases. The starting material was peripheral blood, obtained on day 0 of AZD1222 vaccination. For the CDR3, the DNA is TGTGCCAGCTCGGCGGCTAGCGGGACTTCTAGCTCCTACGAGCAGTACTTC. Translating it yields CASSAASGTSSSYEQYF. Supplemented by reference TRBV7-9 and TRBJ2-7, the full variable domain reads DTGVSQNPRHKITKRGQNVTFRCDPISEHNRLYWYRQTLGQGPEFLTYFQNEAQLEKSRLLSDRFSAERPKGSFSTLEIQRTEQGDSAMYLCASSAASGTSSSYEQYFGPGTRLTVT.